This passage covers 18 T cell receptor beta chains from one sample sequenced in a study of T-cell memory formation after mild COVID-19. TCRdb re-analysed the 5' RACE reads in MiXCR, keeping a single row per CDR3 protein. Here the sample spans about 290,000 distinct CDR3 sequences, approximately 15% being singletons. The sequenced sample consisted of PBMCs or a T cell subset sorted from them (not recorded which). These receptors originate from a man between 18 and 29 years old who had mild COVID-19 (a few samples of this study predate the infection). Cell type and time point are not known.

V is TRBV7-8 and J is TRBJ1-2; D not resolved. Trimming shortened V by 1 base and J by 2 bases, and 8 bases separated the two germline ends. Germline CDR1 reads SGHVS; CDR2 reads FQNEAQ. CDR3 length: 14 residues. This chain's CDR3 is CASSLGRRNYGYTF. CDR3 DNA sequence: TGTGCCAGCAGCTTAGGTCGTAGGAACTATGGCTACACCTTC.

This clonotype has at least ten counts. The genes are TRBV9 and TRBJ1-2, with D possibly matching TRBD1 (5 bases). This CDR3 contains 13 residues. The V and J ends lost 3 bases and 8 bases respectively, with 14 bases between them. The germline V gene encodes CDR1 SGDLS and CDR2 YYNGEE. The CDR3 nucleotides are TGTGCCAGCAGCGACAGGAGCCCGGGGGGCTACACCTTC. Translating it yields CASSDRSPGGYTF.

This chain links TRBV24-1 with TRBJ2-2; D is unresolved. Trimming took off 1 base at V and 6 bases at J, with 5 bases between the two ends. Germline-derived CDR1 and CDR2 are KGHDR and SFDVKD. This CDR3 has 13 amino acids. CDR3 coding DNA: TGTGCCACCAGTGATTTCTCCGCCGGGGAGCTGTTTTTT. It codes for CATSDFSAGELFF.

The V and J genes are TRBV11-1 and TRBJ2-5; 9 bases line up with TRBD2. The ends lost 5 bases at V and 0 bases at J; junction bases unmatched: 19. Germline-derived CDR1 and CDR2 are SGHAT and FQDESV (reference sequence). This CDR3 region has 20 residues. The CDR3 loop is CASSRRDVKRGDQYQETQYF. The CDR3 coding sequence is TGTGCCAGCAGCCGCCGTGACGTGAAGCGGGGGGACCAATACCAAGAGACCCAGTACTTC.

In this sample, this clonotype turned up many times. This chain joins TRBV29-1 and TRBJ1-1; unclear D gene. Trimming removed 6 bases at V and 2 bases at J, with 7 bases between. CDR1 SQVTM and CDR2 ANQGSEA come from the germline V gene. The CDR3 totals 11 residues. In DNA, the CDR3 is TGCAGCGTAGTGGGTAACACTGAAGCTTTCTTT. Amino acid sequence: CSVVGNTEAFF. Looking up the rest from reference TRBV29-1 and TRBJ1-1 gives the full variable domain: SAVISQKPSRDICQRGTSLTIQCQVDSQVTMMFWYRQQPGQSLTLIATANQGSEATYESGFVIDKFPISRPNLTFSTLTVSNMSPEDSSIYLCSVVGNTEAFFGQGTRLTVV.

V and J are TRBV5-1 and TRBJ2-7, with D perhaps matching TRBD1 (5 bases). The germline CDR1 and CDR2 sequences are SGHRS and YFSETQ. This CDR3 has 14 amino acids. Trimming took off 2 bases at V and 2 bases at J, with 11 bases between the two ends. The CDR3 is CASSLARAPYEQYF. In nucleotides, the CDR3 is TGCGCCAGCAGCTTAGCCAGGGCGCCCTACGAGCAGTACTTC.

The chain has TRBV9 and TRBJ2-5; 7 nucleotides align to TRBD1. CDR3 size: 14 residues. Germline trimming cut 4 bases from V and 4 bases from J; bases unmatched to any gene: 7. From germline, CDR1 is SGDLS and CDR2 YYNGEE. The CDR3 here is CASSPRQGGETQYF. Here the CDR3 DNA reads TGTGCCAGCAGCCCTCGACAGGGCGGAGAGACCCAGTACTTC.

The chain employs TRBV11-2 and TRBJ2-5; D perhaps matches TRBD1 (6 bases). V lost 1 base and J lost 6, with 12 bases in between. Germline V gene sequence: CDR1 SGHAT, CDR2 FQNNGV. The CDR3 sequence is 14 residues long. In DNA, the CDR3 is TGTGCCAGCAGCTTAGTTCAGGGGTTACAGACCCAGTACTTC. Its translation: CASSLVQGLQTQYF.

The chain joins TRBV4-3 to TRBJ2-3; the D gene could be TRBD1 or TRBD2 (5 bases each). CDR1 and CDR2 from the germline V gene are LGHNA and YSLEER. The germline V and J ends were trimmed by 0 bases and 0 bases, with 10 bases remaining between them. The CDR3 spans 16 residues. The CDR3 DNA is TGCGCCAGCAGCCAAGAACCGGGACGTAGCACAGATACGCAGTATTTT. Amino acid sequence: CASSQEPGRSTDTQYF.

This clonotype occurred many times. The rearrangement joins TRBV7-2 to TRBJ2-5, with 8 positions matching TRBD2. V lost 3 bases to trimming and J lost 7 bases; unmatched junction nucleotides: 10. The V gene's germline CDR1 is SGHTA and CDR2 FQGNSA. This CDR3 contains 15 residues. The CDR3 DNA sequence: TGTGCCAGCAGCTTCTCGAGCGGGGGCTCGGGGACCCAGTACTTC. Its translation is CASSFSSGGSGTQYF.

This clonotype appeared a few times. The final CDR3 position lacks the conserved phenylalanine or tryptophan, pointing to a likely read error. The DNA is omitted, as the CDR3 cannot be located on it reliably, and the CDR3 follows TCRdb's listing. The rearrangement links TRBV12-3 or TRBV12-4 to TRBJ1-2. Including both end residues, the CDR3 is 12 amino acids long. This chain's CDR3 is CASSFRPLAVTI.

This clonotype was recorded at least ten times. Here the CDR3 reads CASSYETGAYQETQYF. The CDR3 region has the DNA TGTGCCAGCAGTTACGAGACAGGGGCCTACCAAGAGACCCAGTACTTC. The chain links TRBV6-2 or TRBV6-3 to TRBJ2-5; 8 bases agree with TRBD1. Per germline, CDR1 MNHEY and CDR2 SVGEGT. With 2 bases clipped from V and 0 bases from J, the junction kept 5 bases outside the gene matches. The length of the CDR3 is 16 residues.

This CDR3 is CASSLGGAGIGEQFF. CDR3 nucleotides: TGTGCCAGCAGCCTCGGGGGGGCAGGGATCGGTGAGCAGTTCTTC. The rearrangement uses TRBV5-4 and TRBJ2-1, with 8 bases fitting TRBD2. The CDR3 is made up of 15 amino acids. Germline-derived CDR1 and CDR2 are SGHNT and YYREEE (reference sequence). Trimming removed 4 bases from V and 9 bases from J; junction bases left unmatched: 12.

Here the CDR3 reads CASSLNRGQGGYTF. In DNA form, the CDR3 reads TGTGCCAGCAGCTTAAACAGGGGGCAAGGAGGCTACACCTTC. The gene calls are TRBV7-3 and TRBJ1-2, with TRBD1 matching over 9 bases. Trimming took 1 base from V and 8 from J; bases not matched to a gene: 5. This CDR3 comprises 14 residues. CDR1 SGHTA and CDR2 FQGTGA come from the germline V gene. The variable domain in full, with the rest retrieved from reference TRBV7-3 and TRBJ1-2, is GAGVSQTPSNKVTEKGKYVELRCDPISGHTALYWYRQSLGQGPEFLIYFQGTGAADDSGLPNDRFFAVRPEGSVSTLKIQRTERGDSAVYLCASSLNRGQGGYTFGSGTRLTVV.

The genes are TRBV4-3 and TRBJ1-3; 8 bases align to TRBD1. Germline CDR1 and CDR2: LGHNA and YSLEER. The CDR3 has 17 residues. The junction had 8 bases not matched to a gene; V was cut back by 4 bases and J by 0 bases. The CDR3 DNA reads TGCGCCAGCAGCCGTATGGGACAGGCAAACTCTGGAAACACCATATATTTT. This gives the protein CASSRMGQANSGNTIYF.

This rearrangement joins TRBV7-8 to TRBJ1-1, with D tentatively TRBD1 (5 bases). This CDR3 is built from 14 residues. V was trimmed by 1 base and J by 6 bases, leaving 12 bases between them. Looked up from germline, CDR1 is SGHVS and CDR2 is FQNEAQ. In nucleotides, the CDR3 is TGTGCCAGCAGCTTAGACTTACGAGGGGCTGAAGCTTTCTTT. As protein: CASSLDLRGAEAFF.

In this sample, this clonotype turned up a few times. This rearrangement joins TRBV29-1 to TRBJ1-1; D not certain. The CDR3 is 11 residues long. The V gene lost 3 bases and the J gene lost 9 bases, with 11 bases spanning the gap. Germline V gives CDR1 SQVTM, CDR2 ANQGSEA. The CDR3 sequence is CSVDKASKAFF. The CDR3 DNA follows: TGCAGCGTTGACAAGGCCAGCAAAGCTTTCTTT.

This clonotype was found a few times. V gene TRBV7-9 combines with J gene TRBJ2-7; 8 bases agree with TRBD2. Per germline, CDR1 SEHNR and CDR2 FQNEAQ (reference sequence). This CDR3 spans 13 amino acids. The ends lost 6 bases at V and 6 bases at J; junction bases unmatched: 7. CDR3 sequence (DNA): TGTGCCAGCAGGGAATCCGGGGGGGGCGAGCAGTACTTC. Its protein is CASRESGGGEQYF.